This T cell receptor (beta chain) comes out of a study of T cell changes during pregnancy in multiple sclerosis. Germline CDR1 ENHRY, CDR2 SYGVKD. V shed 6 bases, J shed 5 bases, and the junction held 2 bases outside the gene matches. The CDR3 contains 12 residues. Here immunoSEQ multiplex PCR was the method, and the copy in TCRdb shows in-frame clones only, minus some. This table has about 73,000 clones, roughly 88% appearing once. This TCR derives from a female donor in good health, enrolled as a control in a pregnancy study. Sequenced here: peripheral blood, sampled after pregnancy. The chain is built from TRBV10-3 and TRBJ2-5; 8 bases align to TRBD2. CDR3 region: CAIRLADETQYF. CDR3 nucleotide sequence: TGTGCCATCAGACTAGCGGACGAGACCCAGTACTTC.